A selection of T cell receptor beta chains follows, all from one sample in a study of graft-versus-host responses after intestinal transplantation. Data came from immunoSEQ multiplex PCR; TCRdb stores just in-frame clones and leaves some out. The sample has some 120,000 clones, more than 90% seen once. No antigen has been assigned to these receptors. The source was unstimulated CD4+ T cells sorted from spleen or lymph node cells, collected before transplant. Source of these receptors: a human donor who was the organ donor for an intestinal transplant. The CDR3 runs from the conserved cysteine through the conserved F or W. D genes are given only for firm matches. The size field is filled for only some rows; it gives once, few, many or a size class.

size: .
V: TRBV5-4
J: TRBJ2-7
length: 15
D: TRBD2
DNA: TGTGCCAGCAGCGTTCCCGGGACTAGCGGCTACGAGCAGTACTTC
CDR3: CASSVPGTSGYEQYF

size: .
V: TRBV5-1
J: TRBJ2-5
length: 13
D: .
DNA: TGCGCCAGCAGCATCAGGGGACAAGAGACCCAGTACTTC
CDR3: CASSIRGQETQYF

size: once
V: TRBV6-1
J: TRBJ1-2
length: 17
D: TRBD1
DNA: TGTGCCAGCAGTGGACCCAGACAGGGAAGGGCCAACTATGGCTACACCTTC
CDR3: CASSGPRQGRANYGYTF

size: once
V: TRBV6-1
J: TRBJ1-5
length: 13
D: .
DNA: TGTGCCAGCAGTAGGGGAGTCAATCAGCCCCAGCATTTT
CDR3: CASSRGVNQPQHF

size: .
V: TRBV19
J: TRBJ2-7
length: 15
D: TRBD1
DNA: TGTGCCAGTAGTATTGGGGGAAGACAGGGCGGTGAGCAGTACTTC
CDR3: CASSIGGRQGGEQYF

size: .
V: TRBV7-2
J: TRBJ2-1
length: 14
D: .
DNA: TGTGCCAGCAGCTACGACTGGTCCTACAATGAGCAGTTCTTC
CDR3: CASSYDWSYNEQFF

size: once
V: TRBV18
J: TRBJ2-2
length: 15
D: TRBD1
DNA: TGTGCCAGCTCACCGGGGACAGGGAACACCGGGGAGCTGTTTTTT
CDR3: CASSPGTGNTGELFF

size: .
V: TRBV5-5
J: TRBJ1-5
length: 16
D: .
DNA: TGTGCCAGCAGCTTGGAAGTACCGAATAGCAATCAGCCCCAGCATTTT
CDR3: CASSLEVPNSNQPQHF

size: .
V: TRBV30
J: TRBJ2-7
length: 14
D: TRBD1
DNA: TGTGCCGGGACCACAGGGGGTCTAACCTACGAGCAGTACTTC
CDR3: CAGTTGGLTYEQYF

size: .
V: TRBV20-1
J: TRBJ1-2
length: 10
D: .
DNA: TGCAGTGCTAGATCAGATGGCTACACCTTC
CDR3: CSARSDGYTF

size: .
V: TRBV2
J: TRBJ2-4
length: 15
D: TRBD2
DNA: TGTGCCAGCAGTGAAAGACTAGCGGCCGGGAACATTCAGTACTTC
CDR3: CASSERLAAGNIQYF

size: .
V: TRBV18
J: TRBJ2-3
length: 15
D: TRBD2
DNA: TGTGCCAGCTCACCAAATCGAGCGGGAGCAGATACGCAGTATTTT
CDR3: CASSPNRAGADTQYF

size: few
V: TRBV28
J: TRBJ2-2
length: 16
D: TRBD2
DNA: TGTGCCAGCAGCCCTTCCCCGACTAGCGGGAGCGGGGAGCTGTTTTTT
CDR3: CASSPSPTSGSGELFF

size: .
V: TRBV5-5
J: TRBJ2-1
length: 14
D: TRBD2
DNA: TGTGCCAGCAGCTTGACGGCTAGCGGGATTGAGCAGTTCTTC
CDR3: CASSLTASGIEQFF

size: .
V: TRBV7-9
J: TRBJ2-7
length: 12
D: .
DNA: TGTGCCAGCAGCTTTGGCTCGTACGAGCAGTACTTC
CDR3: CASSFGSYEQYF

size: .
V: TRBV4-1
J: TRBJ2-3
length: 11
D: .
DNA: TGCGCCACCACCAACACAGATACGCAGTATTTT
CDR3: CATTNTDTQYF

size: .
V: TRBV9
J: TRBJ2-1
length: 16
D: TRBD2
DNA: TGTGCCAGCAGCGCTACTAGCGGGAGTGCCTACAATGAGCAGTTCTTC
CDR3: CASSATSGSAYNEQFF